The clone carrying this T cell receptor (beta chain) appeared a single time. This sample is part of a study of beta chain features in type 1 diabetes. There are 13 residues in the CDR3. Trimming removed 2 bases from V and 4 bases from J, with 8 bases in between. Germline assignment: CDR1 MNHEY and CDR2 SVGAGI. The sequenced template was cDNA made from the entire isolated RNA. Clones were sequenced by immunoSEQ multiplex PCR, and TCRdb holds only the in-frame ones, with some missing. Here the sample spans hundreds of thousands of clones, 15% to 20% being singletons. Sequenced input: naive CD4+ T cells from blood. The chain joins TRBV6-5 to TRBJ1-1; no reliable D call. This receptor was obtained from a woman aged 18-29 years in good health. CDR3: CASSYAGFTEAFF. The CDR3 DNA sequence: TGTGCCAGCAGTTACGCGGGGTTCACTGAAGCTTTCTTT.